These 9 T cell receptor beta chains came from one sample sequenced in a study of low-dose radiotherapy and immunotherapy resistance in tumors. Time point denoted: before trial treatment. Primers used for first-strand cDNA, a TRAV- and TRBV-specific set, covered both alpha and beta chains. Over 20 PCR cycles, TCRs were amplified from a constant-region primer and V-primer adapter. TCRdb reanalysed the reads using MiXCR and keeps one entry per CDR3 protein. The sample shows about 60,000 distinct CDR3 sequences, approximately 26% of them seen only once. The sequenced sample was PBMCs, obtained before treatment. All receptors derive from a male donor with prostate cancer.

This clonotype was picked up a small number of times. A far larger clone is a single base away, which makes a read error likely. The CDR3 sequence: CASSLSDYEQFF. DNA of the CDR3: TGTGCCAGCAGCCTGTCAGATTACGAGCAGTTCTTC. The V call is TRBV28, the J call TRBJ2-1; D is undetermined. Trimming left V 6 bases short and J 10 bases short, with 13 bases between. The CDR3 is 12 amino acids. Germline V gene lookup returns CDR1 MDHEN and CDR2 SYDVKM. Looking up the rest from reference TRBV28 and TRBJ2-1 gives the full variable domain: DVKVTQSSRYLVKRTGEKVFLECVQDMDHENMFWYRQDPGLGLRLIYFSYDVKMKEKGDIPEGYSVSREKKERFSLILESASTNQTSMYLCASSLSDYEQFFGPGTRLTVL.

This clonotype was seen ten or more times. The V and J genes are TRBV20-1 and TRBJ1-1, with a tentative D call TRBD1 (6 bases). CDR3 length: 16 amino acids. Germline values: CDR1 DFQATT, CDR2 SNEGSKA (reference sequence). Between the trimmed V and J ends, which lost 3 bases and 0 bases, there was a span of 17 bases. The CDR3 sequence is CSASPGAPILNTEAFF. CDR3 DNA sequence: TGCAGTGCTAGTCCGGGGGCCCCAATCTTGAACACTGAAGCTTTCTTT.

In its sample, this clonotype was seen many times. This chain joins TRBV5-1 and TRBJ2-1; the D is unclear. Germline CDR1 SGHRS, CDR2 YFSETQ. This CDR3 has 20 amino acids. Trimming pared 0 bases from V and 0 bases from J, leaving 22 bases between. Here the CDR3 reads CASSLGVFTSGPSSYNEQFF. CDR3 coding DNA: TGCGCCAGCAGCTTGGGAGTATTTACGTCCGGGCCCAGCTCCTACAATGAGCAGTTCTTC.

This clonotype has just a few counts. A far more abundant clone sits one base away, making this likely a read error. The rearrangement uses TRBV9 and TRBJ2-7, with TRBD2 matching 9 bases. This CDR3 contains 15 residues. V was pared by 0 bases and J by 7 bases, with 8 bases of the junction left unmatched. Germline CDR1 and CDR2: SGDLS and YYNGEE. The CDR3 nucleotides are TGTGCCAGCAGCGTAGTTGCGGGGGGGCCCAATGAGCAGTACTTC. Amino acids: CASSVVAGGPNEQYF.

This clonotype was counted at least ten times. The rearrangement joins TRBV10-1 to TRBJ2-7, with 14 bases identical to TRBD2. The CDR3 totals 15 residues. Germline loops: CDR1 WNHNN, CDR2 SYGVQD (reference sequence). Trimming cost V 3 bases and J 3 bases; bases outside gene matches: 1. The CDR3 sequence is CASSDGTSGSYEQYF. CDR3 nucleotides: TGCGCCAGCAGTGATGGGACTAGCGGGAGCTACGAGCAGTACTTC.

With regard to this clonotype: Given a far larger clone just one base away, this is likely a sequencing read error. The chain carries TRBV27 and TRBJ1-2, with D perhaps TRBD1 (5 bases). This CDR3 region has 13 residues. Germline V gene lookup returns CDR1 MNHEY and CDR2 SMNVEV (reference sequence). V was clipped by 7 bases and J by 10 bases, with 19 bases between them. The CDR3 coding sequence is TGTGCCAGCACCACTCAGGGCCCCGCCACCTACACCTTC. Translation gives CASTTQGPATYTF.

This chain uses TRBV5-1 with TRBJ2-7; D gene ambiguous. Germline loops: CDR1 SGHRS, CDR2 YFSETQ. Deletions cut 0 bases from V and 2 bases from J, with 9 bases between. The CDR3 runs to 14 residues. CDR3 amino acids: CASSLVDETYEQYF. The CDR3 DNA follows: TGCGCCAGCAGCTTGGTGGACGAGACCTACGAGCAGTACTTC.

This chain uses TRBV6-2 or TRBV6-3 with TRBJ1-6; maybe TRBD1 (6 bases). V lost 2 bases, J lost 8 bases, and 10 bases lay in between. Germline V CDR1 and CDR2: MNHEY, SVGEGT. The CDR3 has 14 amino acids. The CDR3 here is CASSYGQGYSPLHF. The CDR3 DNA follows: TGTGCCAGCAGTTACGGGCAGGGGTATTCACCCCTCCACTTT.

This clonotype was observed many times. The chain is built from TRBV5-1 and TRBJ1-1; 8 bases map to TRBD1. Germline V gives CDR1 SGHRS, CDR2 YFSETQ. Trimming at V came to 5 bases and at J to 6 bases, leaving 3 bases not matched to a gene. The CDR3 length is 12 residues. In DNA form, the CDR3 reads TGCGCCAGCAGTCAGGGGGCCGCTGAAGCTTTCTTT. As protein: CASSQGAAEAFF.